The next 12 T cell receptor beta chains were all read from a single sample in a study of beta chain features in type 1 diabetes. Study results and limitations: Moderate yet significant TCRB CDR3 shortening was seen in Type 1 diabetes patients in all four CD4+ subsets.

These receptors' antigens are unknown. Reverse transcription of all isolated RNA meant that expressed TCRB transcripts were sequenced. Profiling relied on immunoSEQ multiplex PCR, and the TCRdb table lists in-frame clones only, not all of them. This table holds fewer than 30,000 clones, 56% found once. Sequencing was performed on Tregs from blood. Source of these receptors: a woman under 30 with type 1 diabetes.

This clone has a handful of counts. This chain connects TRBV10-3 to TRBJ2-5; TRBD1 agrees at 10 bases. Germline loops: CDR1 ENHRY, CDR2 SYGVKD. With V trimmed by 6 bases and J by 2 bases, 6 bases remained unmatched. The CDR3 consists of 15 residues. The CDR3 reads CAIRDRGRSQETQYF. In DNA form, the CDR3 reads TGTGCCATCAGAGACAGGGGGCGATCACAAGAGACCCAGTACTTC.

This clone has more than one count but fewer than ten. The gene calls are TRBV7-9 and TRBJ2-1, with TRBD2 matching over 13 bases. This CDR3 spans 15 amino acids. V lost 6 bases, J lost 12 bases, and 11 bases stayed unmatched. Germline loops: CDR1 SEHNR, CDR2 FQNEAQ (reference sequence). The CDR3 here is CASRTGLAGAGGQFF. CDR3 sequence (DNA): TGTGCCAGCAGGACCGGACTAGCGGGAGCAGGGGGGCAGTTCTTC.

V is TRBV30 and J is TRBJ2-3; 14 bases are a match to TRBD2. Trimming at V came to 3 bases and at J to 1 base, leaving 9 bases not matched to a gene. The CDR3 runs to 18 residues. The V gene's germline CDR1 is GTSNPN and CDR2 SVGIG (reference sequence). CDR3 sequence reads: CAWRATSGRAGGTDTQYF. As DNA, the CDR3 is TGTGCCTGGAGGGCGACTAGCGGGAGGGCCGGCGGCACAGATACGCAGTATTTT.

CDR3 protein: CASTLAGSSYGYTF. The CDR3 coding sequence is TGTGCCAGCACTCTCGCGGGCAGCTCCTATGGCTACACCTTC. The chain has TRBV7-2 and TRBJ1-2; D uncertain. Per germline, CDR1 SGHTA and CDR2 FQGNSA. The V gene lost 7 bases and the J gene lost 4 bases, with 16 bases spanning the gap. The CDR3 runs 14 residues.

The genes are TRBV30 and TRBJ2-1; 11 bases are shared with TRBD1. V shed 4 bases and J 2 bases; nucleotides not matched to a gene: 16. Germline CDR1 and CDR2: GTSNPN and SVGIG (reference sequence). The CDR3 length is 19 residues. CDR3: CAWIGQGAFFSDTYNEQFF. For the CDR3, the DNA is TGTGCCTGGATAGGACAGGGGGCTTTCTTCAGCGACACCTACAATGAGCAGTTCTTC.

The rearrangement joins TRBV6-1 to TRBJ2-5; the match to TRBD2 covers 10 bases. Trimming removed 8 bases from V and 0 bases from J; junction bases left unmatched: 6. CDR1 and CDR2 (germline): MNHNS, SASEGT. The CDR3 spans 15 residues. The CDR3 DNA sequence: TGTGCCAGCTCCTCAGCGGGAGGGTACCAAGAGACCCAGTACTTC. Its protein is CASSSAGGYQETQYF.

There are a few counts of this clone. This chain connects TRBV29-1 to TRBJ2-1, with D perhaps matching TRBD2 (6 bases). V gave up 4 bases and J gave up 7 bases, with 14 bases separating them. Germline V gives CDR1 SQVTM, CDR2 ANQGSEA. The CDR3 sequence is 13 residues long. The CDR3 region is CSVGGMTGNEQFF. The CDR3 coding sequence is TGCAGCGTTGGCGGGATGACTGGTAATGAGCAGTTCTTC.

The V and J genes are TRBV30 and TRBJ2-1; 10 nucleotides align to TRBD2. The CDR3 has 16 residues. V was clipped by 2 bases and J by 8 bases; unmatched bases: 12. Germline V lookup: CDR1 GTSNPN, CDR2 SVGIG (reference sequence). The CDR3 sequence: CAWSSSGTSVYDEQFF. CDR3 sequence (DNA): TGTGCCTGGAGTTCTTCCGGGACTAGCGTATATGATGAGCAGTTCTTC.

This clone was counted only a few times. In DNA, the CDR3 is TGTGCCAGCAGCGTAGATATTGGGCTCACAGATACGCAGTATTTT. Protein product: CASSVDIGLTDTQYF. The chain uses TRBV9 and TRBJ2-3; D remains unclear. The CDR3 length is 15 residues. The V gene's germline CDR1 is SGDLS and CDR2 YYNGEE. Trimming cost V 0 bases and J 2 bases, with 10 bases left between them.

This clone was seen a few times. The chain recombines TRBV11-2 with TRBJ2-3; TRBD2 matches at 9 bases. Germline trimming cut 4 bases from V and 6 bases from J; bases unmatched to any gene: 5. The CDR3 length is 14 residues. The germline V gene encodes CDR1 SGHAT and CDR2 FQNNGV. Here the CDR3 reads CASSYAGGADTQYF. CDR3 nucleotide sequence: TGTGCCAGCAGCTACGCGGGAGGGGCGGATACGCAGTATTTT.

This rearrangement joins TRBV7-9 to TRBJ2-1; 8 nucleotides line up with TRBD2. J gave up 8 bases and V 3 bases, and 15 bases lay outside the gene matches. Per the germline V gene, CDR1 is SEHNR and CDR2 is FQNEAQ (reference sequence). The CDR3 covers 17 residues. The CDR3 loop reads CASSLGLPIRGGDEQFF. The DNA for the CDR3 is TGTGCCAGCAGCTTGGGACTACCAATCCGGGGGGGGGATGAGCAGTTCTTC.

The chain joins TRBV20-1 to TRBJ2-1, with D unclear. The CDR3 runs 11 residues. The ends were cut back, 6 bases at V and 7 bases at J, with 10 bases in the middle. The germline V gene encodes CDR1 DFQATT and CDR2 SNEGSKA (reference sequence). The DNA of the CDR3 is TGCAGTGCCATGGAGAGAAATGAGCAGTTCTTC. Amino acids: CSAMERNEQFF.